This T cell receptor (beta chain) was found in a study of T cell changes during pregnancy in multiple sclerosis. Method: immunoSEQ multiplex PCR; TCRdb's copy keeps in-frame clones and lacks some. The sample lists 50,000 to 60,000 clones; 90% were seen once. Trimming took off 0 bases at V and 5 bases at J, with 10 bases between the two ends. Germline V gene data show CDR1 as SGHAT and CDR2 as FQNNGV. The CDR3 is 14 amino acids. This chain joins TRBV11-2 and TRBJ2-5, with TRBD1 as a possible D gene (5 bases). The clonotype comes from a female donor in good health, enrolled as a control in a pregnancy study. The sample consisted of peripheral blood, taken in the first trimester of pregnancy. The CDR3 reads CASSLDQGRETQYF. DNA for the CDR3: TGTGCCAGCAGCTTAGACCAGGGCCGGGAGACCCAGTACTTC.